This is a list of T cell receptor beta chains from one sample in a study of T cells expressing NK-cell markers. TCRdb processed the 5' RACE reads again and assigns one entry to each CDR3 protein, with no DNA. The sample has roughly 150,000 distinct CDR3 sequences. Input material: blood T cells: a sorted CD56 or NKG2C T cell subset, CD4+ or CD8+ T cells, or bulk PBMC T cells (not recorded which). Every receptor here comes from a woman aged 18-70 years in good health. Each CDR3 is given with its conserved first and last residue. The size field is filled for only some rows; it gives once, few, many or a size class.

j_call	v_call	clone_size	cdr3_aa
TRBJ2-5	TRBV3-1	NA	CASSQGGQPQETQYF
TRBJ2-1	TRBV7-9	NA	CASSLARSLSWSGQFF
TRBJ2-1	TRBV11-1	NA	CASSPLSFRYDGGNEQFF
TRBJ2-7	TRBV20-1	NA	CSARGHDSYEQYF
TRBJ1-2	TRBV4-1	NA	CASSLLPGGRGHGYTF
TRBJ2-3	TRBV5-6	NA	CASSLEFLAGDPSTDTQYF
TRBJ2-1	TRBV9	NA	CASSAGLITFNEQFF
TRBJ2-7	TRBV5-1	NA	CASSRQTSGATYEQYF
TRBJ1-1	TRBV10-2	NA	CASSTPSPEAFF
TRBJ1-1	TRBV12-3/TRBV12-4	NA	CASRFARNLNTEAFF
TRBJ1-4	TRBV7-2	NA	CASSAYNEKLFF
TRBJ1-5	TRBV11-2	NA	CASSVSGTGGIQPQHF
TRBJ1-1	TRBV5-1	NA	CASSIGPNTEAFF
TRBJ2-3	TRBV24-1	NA	CATSDRLAGGPDTQYF
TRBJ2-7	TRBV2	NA	CASRTGGWEQYF
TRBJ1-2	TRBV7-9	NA	CASSLLGNYGYTF
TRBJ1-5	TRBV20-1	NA	CSASRADGQPQHF
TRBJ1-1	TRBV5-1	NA	CASSLNEGGSEAFF
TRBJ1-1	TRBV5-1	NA	CASSLGLTGGLLNTEAFF
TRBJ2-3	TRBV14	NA	CASSPLGTDTQYF
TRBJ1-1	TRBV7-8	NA	CASSPSTPRNTEAFF
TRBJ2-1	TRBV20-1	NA	CSAPGGSHEQFF
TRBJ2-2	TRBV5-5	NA	CATQGGARAGELFF
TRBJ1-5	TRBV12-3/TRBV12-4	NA	CASSSPGLNQPQHF
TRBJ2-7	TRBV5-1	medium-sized	CASSLSSGGTTYEQYF
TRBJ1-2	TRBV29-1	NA	CSVRTYNGYTF
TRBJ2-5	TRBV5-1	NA	CASSVTPEETQYF
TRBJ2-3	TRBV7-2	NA	CASSLFVGVTDTQYF
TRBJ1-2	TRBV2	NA	CASRGRGYYGYTF
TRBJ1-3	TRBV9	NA	CASSAGLREFGNTIYF
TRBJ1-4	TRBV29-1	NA	CSARQGRLAGEKLFF
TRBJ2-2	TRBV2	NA	CASKEQGRTGELFF
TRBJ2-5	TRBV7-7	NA	CASSLSLQETQYF
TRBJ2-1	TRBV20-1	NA	CSARDQPGQGAYNEQFF
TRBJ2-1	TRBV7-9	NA	CASSSGPRTPNNEQFF
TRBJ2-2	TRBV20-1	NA	CSARVEVRGTTGELFF
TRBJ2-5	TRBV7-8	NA	CASSLEQGRTGETQYF
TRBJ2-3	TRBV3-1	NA	CASSPTSSTDTQYF
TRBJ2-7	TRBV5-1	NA	CASSYLRTGVDEQYF
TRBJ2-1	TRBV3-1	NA	CASSPRLASNEQFF
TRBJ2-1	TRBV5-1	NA	CASSLDSSGYSYNEQFF
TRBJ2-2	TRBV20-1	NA	CSAMGGSNTGELFF
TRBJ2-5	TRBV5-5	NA	CASSLGREEEETQYF
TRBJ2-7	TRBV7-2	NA	CASSQRWYEQYF
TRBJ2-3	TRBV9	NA	CASSLGTSGRAIDTQYF
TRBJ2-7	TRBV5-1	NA	CASSLGLAGDGYF
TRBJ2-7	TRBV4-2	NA	CASSQAQDRSYEQYF
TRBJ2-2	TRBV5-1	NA	CASSLERAQITGELFF
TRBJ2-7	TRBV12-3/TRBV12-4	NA	CASSSGGGRGYEQYF
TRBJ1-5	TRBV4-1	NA	CASSQDYASGVVVLHF
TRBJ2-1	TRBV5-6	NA	CASSLDRGPSYNEQFF
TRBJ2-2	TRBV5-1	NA	CASSLSPQGTAGELFF
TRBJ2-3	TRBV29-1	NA	CSVEETGADTQYF
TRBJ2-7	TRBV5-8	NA	CASTSTRDHEQYF